This entry lists 18 T cell receptor beta chains sequenced from one sample in a study of T cell responses to AZD1222 COVID-19 vaccine. Libraries were prepared by immunoSEQ multiplex PCR; TCRdb keeps only in-frame clonotypes and omits some of them. Seen here are about 42,000 clones, approximately 90% observed once, and the top ten hold approximately 25%. Specimen: peripheral blood, collected 28 days after the second AZD1222 dose. These receptors were obtained from an adult who received the AZD1222 COVID-19 vaccine.

The CDR3 reads CASSFQLAGGASYNEQFF. In DNA, the CDR3 is TGTGCCAGTAGTTTTCAACTAGCGGGAGGCGCCTCCTACAATGAGCAGTTCTTC. The chain has TRBV19 and TRBJ2-1; 12 positions agree with TRBD2. There are 18 residues in the CDR3. CDR1 and CDR2 from the germline V gene are LNHDA and SQIVND (reference sequence). V was pared by 5 bases and J by 0 bases, with 8 bases of the junction left unmatched.

The chain combines TRBV2 with TRBJ1-2, with unresolved D. The V end was cut by 2 bases, the J end by 4 bases, with 5 bases between. The CDR3 is 12 residues long. Looked up from germline, CDR1 is SNHLY and CDR2 is FYNNEI. The CDR3 loop reads CASSELSYGYTF. CDR3 DNA sequence: TGTGCCAGCAGTGAACTGTCCTATGGCTACACCTTC.

The CDR3 DNA follows: TGTGCCAGCAGCCAAGAAGGGTCGGGAGGGGAGCTGTTTTTT. Translating gives CASSQEGSGGELFF. The chain links TRBV3-1 (or the pseudogene TRBV3-2) to TRBJ2-2; tentatively, D is TRBD2 (5 bases). V was cut by 0 bases and J by 8 bases, with 10 bases left in between. This CDR3 is 14 amino acids long. Germline values: CDR1 LGHDT, CDR2 YNNKEL (reference sequence).

The table lists this clone with a few counts. The chain couples TRBV19 to TRBJ2-1; the match to TRBD2 covers 9 bases. V dropped 1 base and J dropped 6; count of bases not matched to a gene: 4. The CDR3 loop spans 15 amino acids. Germline V gene lookup returns CDR1 LNHDA and CDR2 SQIVND (reference sequence). The CDR3 DNA follows: TGTGCCAGTAGTATAGTAGCGGGAGACGCCAATGAGCAGTTCTTC. Protein sequence: CASSIVAGDANEQFF.

The chain recombines TRBV5-1 with TRBJ2-7; 7 positions match TRBD1. Per the germline V gene, CDR1 is SGHRS and CDR2 is YFSETQ. V lost 4 bases to trimming and J lost 6 bases; unmatched junction nucleotides: 13. The CDR3 runs to 15 residues. CDR3 DNA sequence: TGCGCCAGCAGCCAATGGACAGGTCCGCCCTCCGAGCAGTACTTC. This gives the protein CASSQWTGPPSEQYF. Complete variable domain (other parts from reference TRBV5-1 and TRBJ2-7): KAGVTQTPRYLIKTRGQQVTLSCSPISGHRSVSWYQQTPGQGLQFLFEYFSETQRNKGNFPGRFSGRQFSNSRSEMNVSTLELGDSALYLCASSQWTGPPSEQYFGPGTRLTVT.

The rearrangement joins TRBV5-4 to TRBJ2-5; the D gene is possibly TRBD2 (6 bases). The length of the CDR3 is 16 residues. The germline V gene has CDR1 SGHNT and CDR2 YYREEE (reference sequence). V shed 6 bases and J shed 5 bases, with 23 bases lying between them. The CDR3 region is CASTTSGLMIGETQYF. CDR3 DNA: TGTGCCAGCACAACCTCGGGACTCATGATTGGGGAGACCCAGTACTTC.

The CDR3 loop is CATRGPSYNEQFF. The CDR3 DNA reads TGTGCCACCAGGGGGCCCTCCTACAATGAGCAGTTCTTC. This chain joins TRBV24-1 and TRBJ2-1, with a weak D call TRBD1 (5 bases). Per germline, CDR1 KGHDR and CDR2 SFDVKD. The CDR3 contains 13 residues. Trimming stripped 7 bases from V and 0 bases from J, with 6 bases between.

The V gene is TRBV19, the J gene TRBJ2-1; no firm D call. Germline lookup yields CDR1 LNHDA and CDR2 SQIVND (reference sequence). The V gene lost 6 bases and the J gene lost 9 bases, with 12 bases spanning the gap. The CDR3 is 12 residues long. The CDR3 protein is CASSSLGSEQFF. The DNA of the CDR3 is TGTGCCAGTAGCTCTCTGGGATCTGAGCAGTTCTTC.

This rearrangement joins TRBV15 to TRBJ2-7; 7 nucleotides align to TRBD1. The ends lost 2 bases at V and 3 bases at J; junction bases unmatched: 10. This CDR3 region has 16 residues. Germline V lookup: CDR1 LNHNV, CDR2 YYDKDF (reference sequence). CDR3 sequence (DNA): TGTGCCACCAGCAGACGATATGAAGCAGGGGGCTACGAGCAGTACTTC. As protein: CATSRRYEAGGYEQYF.

This clone counts as medium-sized. This rearrangement joins TRBV5-1 to TRBJ1-4; TRBD1 matches 10 bases. Germline V gene lookup returns CDR1 SGHRS and CDR2 YFSETQ. This CDR3 has 18 amino acids. Unmatched junction bases numbered 11, after V lost 3 bases and J lost 3 bases. CDR3 nucleotide sequence: TGCGCCAGCAGCTCGCACTACGGTGGGACAGGGGCTAATGAAAAACTGTTTTTT. Protein: CASSSHYGGTGANEKLFF.

The V and J genes are TRBV2 and TRBJ1-1, with unresolved D. CDR1 and CDR2 from the germline V gene are SNHLY and FYNNEI. CDR3 length equals 12 residues. Trimming took 1 base from V and 12 from J, leaving 12 bases between them. The CDR3 sequence is CASSEGRSLSFF. The DNA for the CDR3 is TGTGCCAGCAGTGAAGGAAGGTCTTTATCTTTCTTT.

This clone has just one count. CDR3 DNA sequence: TGTGCCAGCAAATACGGGACAGGTCCCTACGAGCAGTACTTC. Amino acid sequence: CASKYGTGPYEQYF. The chain is built from TRBV7-6 and TRBJ2-7; TRBD1 matches at 8 bases. This CDR3 is 14 amino acids long. Germline assignment: CDR1 SGHVS and CDR2 FNYEAQ. V dropped 7 bases and J dropped 2; count of bases not matched to a gene: 7.

The V call is TRBV21-1, the J call TRBJ1-5; TRBD1, the table's D call, lacks a check against the DNA. TRBV21-1 is marked as a pseudogene. This CDR3 spans 14 amino acids. In DNA form, the CDR3 reads TGTGCCAGCAGGCAGGGTTATAGCAATCAGCCCCAGCATTTT. It codes for CASRQGYSNQPQHF.

This clone was picked up one time. J is TRBJ2-5 and V is TRBV29-1, with a possible D match to TRBD2 (6 bases). Germline values: CDR1 SQVTM, CDR2 ANQGSEA. The CDR3 has 11 residues. Trimming stripped 3 bases from V and 4 bases from J, with 6 bases between. CDR3 coding DNA: TGCAGCGTTGAGGGGGGAGAGACCCAGTACTTC. It codes for CSVEGGETQYF.

The chain links TRBV27 to TRBJ1-1; D might be TRBD1 (6 bases). The CDR3 length is 14 residues. With 5 bases removed from V and 0 bases from J, the gap between germline ends came to 10 bases. Germline assignment: CDR1 MNHEY and CDR2 SMNVEV (reference sequence). CDR3 sequence: CASSLTGLNTEAFF. The CDR3 DNA reads as TGTGCCAGCAGTCTGACAGGACTGAACACTGAAGCTTTCTTT.

The chain links TRBV5-1 to TRBJ2-5; D is undetermined. Germline V gene data show CDR1 as SGHRS and CDR2 as YFSETQ. V dropped 0 bases and J dropped 3 bases, with 9 bases sitting between them. This CDR3 has 14 amino acids. As DNA, the CDR3 is TGCGCCAGCAGCTTGGGTGGGTTTAAAGAGACCCAGTACTTC. Translation: CASSLGGFKETQYF.

V usage is TRBV24-1 and J usage is TRBJ1-5, with TRBD1 as a possible D gene (6 bases). This CDR3 has 14 amino acids. The V end was cut by 7 bases, the J end by 5 bases, with 14 bases between. CDR1 is KGHDR, CDR2 SFDVKD, per germline. This chain's CDR3 is CATSHTGTDQPQHF. Here the CDR3 DNA reads TGTGCCACCAGCCACACAGGGACCGATCAGCCCCAGCATTTT.

The genes are TRBV27 and TRBJ2-7, with D tentatively TRBD2 (6 bases). Trimming pared 3 bases from V and 6 bases from J, leaving 12 bases between. Per germline, CDR1 MNHEY and CDR2 SMNVEV (reference sequence). CDR3 length: 13 residues. The CDR3 spells CASSFGDWAEQYF. The CDR3 bases are TGTGCCAGCAGTTTCGGGGACTGGGCCGAGCAGTACTTC.